This T cell receptor (beta chain) was obtained from a study of shared clonotypes between healthy human individuals. Looking at the study overall: Each donor had three CD4 naive, three CD4 memory, two CD8 naive and one CD8 memory plate.

With regard to this clone: What it recognizes is unknown.

The CD4+ fraction was divided into a CD45RA+ naive subset and a CD45RA-negative memory subset. Method: immunoSEQ multiplex PCR; TCRdb's copy keeps in-frame clones and lacks some. Seen here are 850,000 to 1,100,000 clones, roughly 77% observed once, and the top ten hold approximately 0.95%. Regarding the study as a whole: Sequencing depth was expected to affect clonotype sharing among donors.

The V end was cut by 4 bases, the J end by 0 bases, with 9 bases between. Germline assignment: CDR1 SQVTM and CDR2 ANQGSEA. This CDR3 has 13 residues. The sample comprised memory CD4+ T cells from PBMCs. Noted subset: CD45RA-negative fraction. The sequence was collected from a man aged 18-30 years in good health. Some clones in this sample may be carry-over from other donors' samples. The rearrangement joins TRBV29-1 to TRBJ1-1, with no clear D. The DNA for the CDR3 is TGCAGCGTTGGGTGGGGTTTGAACACTGAAGCTTTCTTT. Translated: CSVGWGLNTEAFF.